This T cell receptor beta chain originates from a study of control samples from healthy donors and cancer patients. Only in-frame clones appear in the TCRdb table, and some are missing; sequencing was by immunoSEQ multiplex PCR. The table lists approximately 130,000 clones, around 89% of them singletons. The CDR3 has 14 residues. Germline CDR1 and CDR2: SGHNT and YYREEE (reference sequence). V lost 4 bases, J lost 6 bases, and 4 bases stayed unmatched. This sequence was found in a man aged 50-60 years in good health. The chain is built from TRBV5-4 and TRBJ2-1; 10 bases match TRBD1. The sample comprised blood. This chain's CDR3 is CASSARDRGNEQFF. Written as DNA, the CDR3 is TGTGCCAGCAGCGCCCGGGACAGGGGCAATGAGCAGTTCTTC.